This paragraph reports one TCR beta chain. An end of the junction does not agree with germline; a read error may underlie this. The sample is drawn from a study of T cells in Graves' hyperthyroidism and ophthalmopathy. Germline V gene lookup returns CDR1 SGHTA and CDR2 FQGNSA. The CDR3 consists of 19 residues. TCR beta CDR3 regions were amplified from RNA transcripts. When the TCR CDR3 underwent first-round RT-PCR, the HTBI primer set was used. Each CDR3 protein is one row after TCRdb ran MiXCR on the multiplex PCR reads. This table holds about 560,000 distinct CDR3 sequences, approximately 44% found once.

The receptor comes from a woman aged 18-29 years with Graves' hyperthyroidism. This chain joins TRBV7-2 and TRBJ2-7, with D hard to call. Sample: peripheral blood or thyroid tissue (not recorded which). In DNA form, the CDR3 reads TGCGCCAGCAGCCAAGGGCCGGTCAGAGCAGGAATAACTTCCTACGAGCAGTACTTC. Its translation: CASSQGPVRAGITSYEQYF.